What follows are 8 T cell receptor beta chains derived from one specimen sequenced in a study of spatial heterogeneity in lung cancer. TCRdb passed the 5' RACE reads through MiXCR, listing each CDR3 protein once. In the table there are approximately 100,000 distinct CDR3 sequences, 15% to 20% of which are singletons. Noted time point: blood at routine non-recurrence follow-up after resection. The sample in question was PBMCs, obtained at follow-up. These receptors all come from a male donor with early-stage non-small cell lung cancer.

The CDR3 region has the DNA TGCGCCAGCAGCCAAGACGGGGGGACACAAGAGACCCAGTACTTC. The encoded protein is CASSQDGGTQETQYF. The V and J genes are TRBV4-1 and TRBJ2-5; D might be TRBD2 (7 bases). Germline V gene lookup returns CDR1 MGHRA and CDR2 YSYEKL. The V gene lost 0 bases and the J gene lost 2 bases, with 10 bases spanning the gap. CDR3 length equals 15 residues.

A note on this clonotype: One end of the junction fails to match germline, which may point to a read error. The CDR3 DNA reads TGTGCCCGCAGCTTAAATGGGGCCACTGAAGCTTTCTTT. Translating gives CARSLNGATEAFF. The chain combines TRBV11-2 with TRBJ1-1, with a weak D call TRBD1 (5 bases). Germline CDR1 reads SGHAT; CDR2 reads FQNNGV. The CDR3 is 13 amino acids.

V gene TRBV7-9 combines with J gene TRBJ1-1; TRBD1 might be the D (5 bases). The germline V and J ends were trimmed by 5 bases and 5 bases, with 18 bases remaining between them. This CDR3 has 15 amino acids. CDR1 and CDR2 from the germline V gene are SEHNR and FQNEAQ (reference sequence). CDR3 residues: CASSMTLRQRTEAFF. Written as DNA, the CDR3 is TGTGCCAGCAGCATGACCCTTAGACAGAGAACTGAAGCTTTCTTT.

This clonotype was observed at least ten times. This chain uses TRBV7-2 with TRBJ2-1; no clear D. CDR3 size: 12 residues. V was trimmed by 0 bases and J by 7 bases, leaving 4 bases between them. The germline V gene encodes CDR1 SGHTA and CDR2 FQGNSA. The CDR3 protein is CASSLAENEQFF. The DNA for the CDR3 is TGTGCCAGCAGCTTAGCGGAAAATGAGCAGTTCTTC. The full variable domain, completed using reference TRBV7-2 and TRBJ2-1, is GAGVSQSPSNKVTEKGKDVELRCDPISGHTALYWYRQSLGQGLEFLIYFQGNSAPDKSGLPSDRFSAERTGGSVSTLTIQRTQQEDSAVYLCASSLAENEQFFGPGTRLTVL.

This clonotype was seen just once. V and J are TRBV7-2 and TRBJ2-7; D not certain. Trimming removed 2 bases at V and 3 bases at J, with 5 bases between. The CDR3 extends over 12 amino acids. Germline V gene lookup returns CDR1 SGHTA and CDR2 FQGNSA. The DNA for the CDR3 is TGTGCCAGCAGCTTAATGAGCTACGAGCAGTACTTC. Residues: CASSLMSYEQYF. The full variable domain, in which reference TRBV7-2 and TRBJ2-7 provide the parts outside the CDR3, is GAGVSQSPSNKVTEKGKDVELRCDPISGHTALYWYRQSLGQGLEFLIYFQGNSAPDKSGLPSDRFSAERTGGSVSTLTIQRTQQEDSAVYLCASSLMSYEQYFGPGTRLTVT.

The sample holds a few counts of this clonotype. This chain joins TRBV5-1 and TRBJ1-1, with D hard to call. Germline CDR1 is SGHRS and CDR2 is YFSETQ. This CDR3 has 13 residues. Trimming left V 6 bases short and J 3 bases short, with 12 bases between. The CDR3 DNA is TGCGCCAGCAAGAGAAGGGAGGACACTGAAGCTTTCTTT. Translation gives CASKRREDTEAFF.

V and J are TRBV6-6 and TRBJ2-5; 7 nucleotides match TRBD2. With 0 bases clipped from V and 2 bases from J, the junction kept 3 bases outside the gene matches. Germline V gene lookup returns CDR1 MNHNY and CDR2 SVGAGI (reference sequence). This CDR3 region has 15 residues. The CDR3 DNA follows: TGTGCCAGCAGTTACTCAGGCGGGGGTCAAGAGACCCAGTACTTC. It specifies CASSYSGGGQETQYF.

The table lists this clonotype with a few counts. The chain uses TRBV4-1 and TRBJ2-7; 8 nucleotides align to TRBD2. Germline lookup yields CDR1 MGHRA and CDR2 YSYEKL. V dropped 0 bases and J dropped 2; count of bases not matched to a gene: 3. The CDR3 sequence is 15 residues long. CDR3 loop: CASSQDAGGPYEQYF. The CDR3 nucleotides read TGCGCCAGCAGCCAAGACGCGGGAGGCCCCTACGAGCAGTACTTC.